Included here is one T cell receptor beta chain sequence, with context. Its target is not known. Each sample had at least 6.5 million PBMCs isolated. A J-beta primer mix and a sample-barcoded 5' primer were used in a second PCR of roughly 6 to 12 cycles. MiXCR, run by TCRdb on the 5' RACE reads, gives a single entry per CDR3 protein. The sample holds under 2 million distinct CDR3 sequences, almost 35% seen once. The data stem from a study of blood T cells in healthy people across ages. Study as a whole: Template switching retrieved approximately one barcoded beta molecule for each two T cells. Findings of the study overall: When set beside aged donors, long-lived donors presented more naive CD4+ cells and higher diversity.

Between the trimmed V and J ends, which lost 0 bases and 6 bases, there was a span of 6 bases. Germline V gene lookup returns CDR1 DFQATT and CDR2 SNEGSKA (reference sequence). This CDR3 has 11 amino acids. The TCR was taken from a woman aged 25 to 39 in good health. V gene TRBV20-1 combines with J gene TRBJ2-7; no firm D call. The sequencing sample was made of blood. CDR3 coding DNA: TGCAGTGCTAGAGACTGCGGCGAGCAGTACTTC. It is translated as CSARDCGEQYF.